The clone carrying this TCR beta chain was seen a handful of times. Its target is not known. TCRdb reprocessed the 5' RACE reads via MiXCR and lists one record per CDR3 protein. The data hold just under 550,000 distinct CDR3 sequences, with about a fifth observed a single time. Germline CDR1 and CDR2: SEHNR and FQNEAQ (reference sequence). Trimming pared 6 bases from V and 8 bases from J, leaving 13 bases between. This CDR3 is 12 amino acids long. This entry belongs to a study of T-cell memory formation after mild COVID-19. Study observations and caveats: Whether second-wave clones peaking at day 37 were SARS-CoV-2 specific went unconfirmed. The pre-infection memory compartment contained some responding clones, suggesting cross-reactive memory joined.

The material sequenced was PBMCs or a T cell subset sorted from them (not recorded which). This clonotype was sampled from an adult woman who had mild COVID-19 (a few samples of this study predate the infection). Cell type and time point are not known. The chain uses TRBV7-9 and TRBJ1-1; TRBD1 might be the D (5 bases). CDR3 sequence: CASRTQGAEAFF. As DNA, the CDR3 is TGTGCCAGCAGGACACAAGGGGCGGAAGCTTTCTTT.